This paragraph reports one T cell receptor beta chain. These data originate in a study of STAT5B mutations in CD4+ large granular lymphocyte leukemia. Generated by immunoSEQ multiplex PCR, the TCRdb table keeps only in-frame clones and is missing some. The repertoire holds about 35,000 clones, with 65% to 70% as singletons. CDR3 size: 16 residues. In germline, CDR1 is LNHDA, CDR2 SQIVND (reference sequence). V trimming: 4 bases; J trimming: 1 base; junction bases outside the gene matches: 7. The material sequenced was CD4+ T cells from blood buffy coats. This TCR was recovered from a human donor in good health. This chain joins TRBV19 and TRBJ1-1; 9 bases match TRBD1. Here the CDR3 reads CASSTWRTGENTEAFF. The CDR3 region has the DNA TGTGCCAGTAGTACCTGGAGGACAGGGGAGAACACTGAAGCTTTCTTT. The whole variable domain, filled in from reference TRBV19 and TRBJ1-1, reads DGGITQSPKYLFRKEGQNVTLSCEQNLNHDAMYWYRQDPGQGLRLIYYSQIVNDFQKGDIAEGYSVSREKKESFPLTVTSAQKNPTAFYLCASSTWRTGENTEAFFGQGTRLTVV.